This entry lists 16 T cell receptor beta chains sequenced from one sample in a study of cytomegalovirus exposure and HLA in healthy donors. The PCR used 60 Vbeta and 13 Jbeta primers. Clones were read by immunoSEQ multiplex PCR, and TCRdb kept only the in-frame ones, dropping some. The repertoire holds about 130,000 clones, with approximately 82% as singletons. Sequencing was carried out using PBMCs. Source of these receptors: a young man in good health and CMV-seropositive.

The chain couples TRBV6-5 to TRBJ2-3; 8 bases are shared with TRBD1. The junction had 9 bases not matched to a gene; V was cut back by 5 bases and J by 5 bases. The CDR3 totals 15 residues. Per the germline V gene, CDR1 is MNHEY and CDR2 is SVGAGI. CDR3 DNA sequence: TGTGCCAGCAGTCCACGACAGGGGACACTAGATACGCAGTATTTT. Protein sequence: CASSPRQGTLDTQYF.

The chain joins TRBV9 to TRBJ2-3, with D perhaps TRBD2 (5 bases). With 0 bases removed from V and 6 bases from J, the gap between germline ends came to 11 bases. The germline V gene has CDR1 SGDLS and CDR2 YYNGEE. The CDR3 is made up of 14 amino acids. The CDR3 here is CASSVASSFDTQYF. The CDR3 coding sequence is TGTGCCAGCAGCGTAGCTTCTAGCTTCGATACGCAGTATTTT.

Notes on this clone: One end of the junction is discordant with germline, which a read error may explain. The same CDR3 also results from other DNA sequences found in this sample. This rearrangement joins TRBV6-5 to TRBJ1-2; 10 bases are shared with TRBD1. The CDR3 covers 15 residues. Germline-derived CDR1 and CDR2 are MNHEY and SVGAGI. The CDR3 DNA reads as TGTGCCAGCAGTTACTCCGGGACAGGGGCATATGGTTACACCTTC. Amino acids: CASSYSGTGAYGYTF.

This clone appeared once. The genes are TRBV28 and TRBJ2-7; D is undetermined. The germline V gene encodes CDR1 MDHEN and CDR2 SYDVKM. CDR3 length equals 14 residues. V lost 8 bases and J 2 bases, leaving 16 bases between the germline ends. Written as DNA, the CDR3 is TGTGCCAGCTCTTATGGGCCAGCTACCTACGAGCAGTACTTC. Its protein is CASSYGPATYEQYF.

V usage is TRBV6-6 and J usage is TRBJ2-3; 7 bases are a match to TRBD1. The CDR3 totals 13 residues. Germline V gene sequence: CDR1 MNHNY, CDR2 SVGAGI (reference sequence). CDR3 nucleotides: TGTTCCATTCGGACAGGTAGCACAGATACGCAGTATTTT. Translating it yields CSIRTGSTDTQYF.

The gene calls are TRBV7-9 and TRBJ2-7; TRBD1 matches at 9 bases. CDR1 and CDR2 (germline): SEHNR, FQNEAQ (reference sequence). The V gene end was trimmed by 4 bases and the J gene end by 5 bases; junction bases not matched to a gene: 9. CDR3 length: 15 residues. The CDR3 loop is CASSSGTGFGDEQYF. The DNA of the CDR3 is TGTGCCAGCAGCTCCGGGACAGGGTTTGGGGACGAGCAGTACTTC.

The rearrangement joins TRBV7-6 to TRBJ2-7, with TRBD1 as a possible D gene (5 bases). V lost 3 bases and J lost 6, with 15 bases in between. The CDR3 runs to 14 residues. CDR1 is SGHVS and CDR2 is FNYEAQ in the germline V gene. CDR3 sequence (DNA): TGTGCCAGCAGCTTTGGCGACAGTTGGGGCGAGCAGTACTTC. It translates to CASSFGDSWGEQYF.

The chain joins TRBV5-1 to TRBJ2-7, with a weak D call TRBD2 (6 bases). The V gene lost 6 bases and the J gene lost 2 bases, with 15 bases spanning the gap. The CDR3 consists of 14 residues. The germline V gene has CDR1 SGHRS and CDR2 YFSETQ. The chain's CDR3 is CASTCARGTYEQYF. CDR3 DNA sequence: TGCGCCAGCACTTGCGCACGGGGGACCTACGAGCAGTACTTC.

The V gene is TRBV9, the J gene TRBJ2-7, with 12 nucleotides matching TRBD1. This CDR3 spans 15 amino acids. Per germline, CDR1 SGDLS and CDR2 YYNGEE. V lost 3 bases to trimming and J lost 7 bases; unmatched junction nucleotides: 8. In nucleotides, the CDR3 is TGTGCCAGCAGCGCCCCGGGACAGGGGGCGGGGGAGCAGTACTTC. Translating it yields CASSAPGQGAGEQYF. Based on the CDR3 plus reference TRBV9 and TRBJ2-7, the full variable domain is DSGVTQTPKHLITATGQRVTLRCSPRSGDLSVYWYQQSLDQGLQFLIQYYNGEERAKGNILERFSAQQFPDLHSELNLSSLELGDSALYFCASSAPGQGAGEQYFGPGTRLTVT.

V is TRBV9 and J is TRBJ2-5; TRBD2 matches 9 bases. CDR3 length: 15 amino acids. Germline trimming cut 2 bases from V and 4 bases from J; bases unmatched to any gene: 6. The germline gives CDR1 SGDLS, CDR2 YYNGEE. The CDR3 DNA sequence: TGTGCCAGCAGCGTTGGCGGGGGGGCTCGAGAGACCCAGTACTTC. Residues: CASSVGGGARETQYF.

This clone was detected once. This chain uses TRBV2 with TRBJ2-2; 9 nucleotides align to TRBD2. J was trimmed by 4 bases and V by 1 base; bases with no gene match: 7. There are 17 residues in the CDR3. The germline V gene encodes CDR1 SNHLY and CDR2 FYNNEI. CDR3 sequence reads: CASSEGGLALSTGELFF. The CDR3 coding sequence is TGTGCCAGCAGTGAAGGAGGACTAGCGCTTTCCACCGGGGAGCTGTTTTTT.

J is TRBJ2-5 and V is TRBV7-8, with D maybe TRBD2 (7 bases). This CDR3 is 13 amino acids long. The germline V and J ends were trimmed by 7 bases and 5 bases, with 14 bases remaining between them. Germline values: CDR1 SGHVS, CDR2 FQNEAQ. The DNA for the CDR3 is TGTGCCAGCACCCTAGGGGGGGCCGAGACCCAGTACTTC. This translates into CASTLGGAETQYF.

In this sample, this clone turned up a few times. V usage is TRBV5-5 and J usage is TRBJ1-5, with D hard to call. Germline-derived CDR1 and CDR2 are SGHKS and YYEKEE (reference sequence). This CDR3 has 15 residues. V was shortened by 5 bases and J by 7 bases, with 19 bases between the two germline ends. The CDR3 DNA sequence: TGTGCCAGCAGTCCCGAGGCGGGGTGGGCGCAGCCCCAGCATTTT. Translated, it gives CASSPEAGWAQPQHF. The full variable domain, in which reference TRBV5-5 and TRBJ1-5 provide the parts outside the CDR3, is DAGVTQSPTHLIKTRGQQVTLRCSPISGHKSVSWYQQVLGQGPQFIFQYYEKEERGRGNFPDRFSARQFPNYSSELNVNALLLGDSALYLCASSPEAGWAQPQHFGDGTRLSIL.

This chain connects TRBV30 to TRBJ1-1; D gene ambiguous. Germline CDR1 GTSNPN, CDR2 SVGIG (reference sequence). The V and J ends lost 0 bases and 3 bases respectively, with 5 bases between them. The CDR3 contains 12 residues. The CDR3 DNA sequence: TGTGCCTGGAGTGTGCAGGACACTGAAGCTTTCTTT. This encodes CAWSVQDTEAFF. Full variable domain (outside the CDR3, taken from reference TRBV30 and TRBJ1-1): SQTIHQWPATLVQPVGSPLSLECTVEGTSNPNLYWYRQAAGRGLQLLFYSVGIGQISSEVPQNLSASRPQDRQFILSSKKLLLSDSGFYLCAWSVQDTEAFFGQGTRLTVV.

This chain connects TRBV6-5 to TRBJ2-7, with D possibly TRBD2 on 5 matching bases. Germline V lookup: CDR1 MNHEY, CDR2 SVGAGI. The length of the CDR3 is 14 residues. V gave up 0 bases and J gave up 7 bases, with 13 bases separating them. CDR3 in amino acids: CASSYSLSSGEQYF. In DNA, the CDR3 is TGTGCCAGCAGTTACTCACTATCCTCGGGGGAGCAGTACTTC.

The chain joins TRBV6-5 to TRBJ2-3; TRBD2 aligns across 7 bases. J lost 6 bases, V lost 2 bases, and 8 bases had no gene match. This CDR3 contains 15 residues. In germline, CDR1 is MNHEY, CDR2 SVGAGI. CDR3 sequence (DNA): TGTGCCAGCAGTTACGGGGCTAGCGGCGTCGATACGCAGTATTTT. Translated: CASSYGASGVDTQYF.